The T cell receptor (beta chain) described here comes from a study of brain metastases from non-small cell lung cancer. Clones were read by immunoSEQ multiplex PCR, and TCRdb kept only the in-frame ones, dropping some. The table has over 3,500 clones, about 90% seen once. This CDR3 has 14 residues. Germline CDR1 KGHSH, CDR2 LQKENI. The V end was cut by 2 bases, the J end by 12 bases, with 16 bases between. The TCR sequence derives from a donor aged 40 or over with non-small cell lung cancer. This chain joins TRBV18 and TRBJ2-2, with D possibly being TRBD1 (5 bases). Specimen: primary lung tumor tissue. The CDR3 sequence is CASSPDSRPEKLFF. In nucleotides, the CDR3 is TGTGCCAGCTCACCAGACAGCCGCCCGGAGAAGCTGTTTTTT.